This T cell receptor (beta chain) came from a study of T cells in Graves' hyperthyroidism and ophthalmopathy. Study-wide results and limits: Through a model of 13 V-J features, ophthalmopathy was separated from stable hyperthyroidism. Most clonotypes that expanded in the thyroid above 0.001 also showed up in blood.

Patients with uncontrolled infections, other autoimmune diseases, pregnancy or lactation were excluded. The V end lost 4 bases, the J end lost 0 bases, and 7 bases lay between the germline ends. Per the germline V gene, CDR1 is SGDLS and CDR2 is YYNGEE. This CDR3 contains 13 residues. TCR beta CDR3 regions were amplified from RNA. TCR CDR3 regions were first amplified by RT-PCR with HTBI primers. One entry per CDR3 protein, called by TCRdb with MiXCR from the multiplex PCR reads. The sample holds over 500,000 distinct CDR3 sequences, around 50% seen once. This clonotype has a handful of counts. Its antigen is not identified. The missing conserved phenylalanine or tryptophan at the end of this CDR3 makes a read error likely.

V gene TRBV9 combines with J gene TRBJ1-1; no reliable D call. Specimen: peripheral blood or thyroid tissue (not recorded which). The TCR comes from an adult woman with Graves' disease, either hyperthyroidism or ophthalmopathy (not recorded which). CDR3 sequence (DNA): TGTGCCAGCAGCTCACAGTTGAACACTGAAGCTTTCATT. The encoded protein is CASSSQLNTEAFI.